The 11 T cell receptor beta chains given below trace back to one sample, sequenced in a study of human T cells and chemical hapten exposure. In TCRdb, the RACE reads were re-called with MiXCR into one record per CDR3 protein. The profile shows about 350,000 distinct CDR3 sequences, around 5% of them singletons. The time point: pre-sensitization, week 0. Treatment defined: therapeutic diphenylcyclopropenone sensitization with weekly scalp DPC. The starting material was whole blood, obtained in connection with sensitization to the hapten diphenylcyclopropenone (DPC). These receptor sequences come from a woman between 18 and 29 years old with alopecia areata. Some clones in this sample may be carry-over from other donors' samples.

V gene TRBV19 combines with J gene TRBJ2-3; 9 bases map to TRBD2. The CDR3 sequence is 15 residues long. Per germline, CDR1 LNHDA and CDR2 SQIVND (reference sequence). V lost 3 bases, J lost 5 bases, and 6 bases stayed unmatched. The CDR3 nucleotides read TGTGCCAGTAGTATCTCGGCGGGGGGGCAAGATACGCAGTATTTT. This codes for CASSISAGGQDTQYF.

The table lists this clonotype with many counts. The J gene is TRBJ2-3, the V gene TRBV29-1; 10 bases line up with TRBD2. The CDR3 contains 16 residues. V lost 3 bases, J lost 4 bases, and 10 bases stayed unmatched. Looked up from germline, CDR1 is SQVTM and CDR2 is ANQGSEA. The CDR3: CSVDGAERGGPDTQYF. DNA for the CDR3: TGCAGCGTTGATGGGGCCGAGCGGGGGGGTCCAGATACGCAGTATTTT.

This clonotype was counted at least ten times. V gene TRBV12-3 or TRBV12-4 combines with J gene TRBJ2-1; 7 positions match TRBD2. After removal of 3 bases from V and 5 bases from J, the junction contained 4 bases not matched to a gene. The CDR3 runs 14 residues. CDR3 sequence: CASSLRGGNNEQFF. The CDR3 DNA reads as TGTGCCAGCAGTTTGCGCGGGGGTAACAATGAGCAGTTCTTC.

This clonotype occurred a few times. The chain has TRBV7-2 and TRBJ1-2; D may be TRBD1 (5 bases). The CDR3 consists of 13 residues. CDR1 and CDR2 from the germline V gene are SGHTA and FQGNSA. With 3 bases removed from V and 5 bases from J, the gap between germline ends came to 10 bases. The CDR3 bases are TGTGCCAGCAGCTTTAAGGGGAATTATGGCTACACCTTC. Amino acid sequence: CASSFKGNYGYTF.

CDR3 sequence (DNA): TGTGCCAGCAGCCCCGACAGGGGGCCCGTACATAGCAATCAGCCCCAGCATTTT. The encoded protein is CASSPDRGPVHSNQPQHF. The rearrangement joins TRBV7-8 to TRBJ1-5; the match to TRBD1 covers 10 bases. This CDR3 spans 18 amino acids. Germline V gene lookup returns CDR1 SGHVS and CDR2 FQNEAQ. V gave up 5 bases and J gave up 0 bases; unmatched junction bases: 10.

This clonotype was observed a handful of times. The rearrangement links TRBV6-1 to TRBJ2-5; D not certain. The CDR3 is 14 residues long. V was clipped by 3 bases and J by 9 bases, with 17 bases between them. CDR1 and CDR2 (germline): MNHNS, SASEGT. CDR3 region: CASSDDGPGGAQYF. CDR3 nucleotide sequence: TGTGCCAGCAGTGATGATGGCCCCGGTGGGGCCCAGTACTTC.

This clonotype was recorded a few times. This chain joins TRBV4-3 and TRBJ2-7; 8 bases align to TRBD1. The germline CDR1 and CDR2 sequences are LGHNA and YSLEER. After removal of 0 bases from V and 3 bases from J, the junction contained 7 bases not matched to a gene. This CDR3 has 16 amino acids. The CDR3: CASSQDQDRVFYEQYF. In DNA, the CDR3 is TGCGCCAGCAGCCAAGACCAGGACAGGGTTTTCTACGAGCAGTACTTC.

This clonotype was counted at least ten times. The rearrangement links TRBV5-5 to TRBJ2-4; the D is unclear. V was clipped by 3 bases and J by 8 bases, with 15 bases between them. Germline lookup yields CDR1 SGHKS and CDR2 YYEKEE (reference sequence). The CDR3 runs 14 residues. CDR3 loop: CASSSPLTIDIQYF. DNA for the CDR3: TGTGCCAGCAGCTCCCCTCTAACTATTGACATTCAGTACTTC.

The sample holds a few counts of this clonotype. V is TRBV14 and J is TRBJ2-5; tentatively, D is TRBD1 (5 bases). Trimming pared 4 bases from V and 6 bases from J, leaving 30 bases between. The V gene's germline CDR1 is SGHDN and CDR2 FVKESK. The CDR3 contains 19 residues. The CDR3 loop reads CASSPTDLLQGPVKKTQYF. Here the CDR3 DNA reads TGTGCCAGCAGCCCCACCGACCTCCTTCAGGGTCCAGTCAAGAAGACCCAGTACTTC.

A few counts support this clonotype. J is TRBJ1-1 and V is TRBV12-3 or TRBV12-4, with D maybe TRBD1 (6 bases). The germline V and J ends were trimmed by 5 bases and 0 bases, with 10 bases remaining between them. This CDR3 has 14 residues. CDR3 in amino acids: CASSQQGVNTEAFF. CDR3 nucleotide sequence: TGTGCCAGCAGTCAACAGGGTGTGAACACTGAAGCTTTCTTT.

This clonotype was detected many times. The J gene is TRBJ1-1, the V gene TRBV7-3, with D tentatively TRBD1 (5 bases). The germline gives CDR1 SGHTA, CDR2 FQGTGA. Trimming cost V 5 bases and J 4 bases, with 17 bases left between them. The CDR3 has 15 amino acids. CDR3 nucleotides: TGTGCCAGCAGCAGAAATGGGCAGGGCAGCACTGAAGCTTTCTTT. This encodes CASSRNGQGSTEAFF.